This T cell receptor beta chain is drawn from a study of T cell responses to AZD1222 COVID-19 vaccine. Turning to the study itself: Recipients boosted at about 4 weeks or about 12 weeks are pooled. Study-wide findings and caveats: Compared with day 0, the breadth and depth of the Spike-specific TCR repertoire rose significantly after two doses of AZD1222. Only five or six AZD1222 recipients tested seropositive at baseline. Reports indicate that nearly half of spike-specific TCRs are directed at unmutated variant regions.

Deletions cut 3 bases from V and 0 bases from J, with 8 bases between. Germline V CDR1 and CDR2: SGHTA, FQGNSA. CDR3 size: 14 residues. A word on this clone: Its antigen is still unknown.

Sequencing used immunoSEQ multiplex PCR; TCRdb keeps in-frame clones, though not all of them. The sample holds around 78,000 clones, around nine tenths seen once. The chain uses TRBV7-2 and TRBJ1-2; a weak D match, TRBD1 (6 bases). The sequencing used peripheral blood, collected on day 0 of AZD1222 vaccination. This sequence originates from an adult in good health. CDR3 protein: CASSLTGSNYGYTF. CDR3 DNA sequence: TGTGCCAGCAGCTTGACAGGTTCTAACTATGGCTACACCTTC.